This T cell receptor (beta chain) was sequenced for a study of patients and donors after allogeneic stem cell transplantation. This clonotype was found a few times. From the RT-PCR reads, TCRdb called clonotypes with MiXCR, one entry per CDR3 protein. This repertoire shows some 40,000 distinct CDR3 sequences, around a third found once; its top ten account for about two thirds. The germline CDR1 and CDR2 sequences are SQVTM and ANQGSEA. CDR3 length: 11 amino acids. Deletions cut 6 bases from V and 6 bases from J, with 9 bases between. The sequence was collected from a human donor who was either an allogeneic HSCT recipient or a stem cell or donor lymphocyte infusion donor (not recorded which). It is not recorded whose cells these are; they may come from a transplant donor. Input material: blood, either unsorted or a sorted T cell fraction (not recorded which). The chain uses TRBV29-1 and TRBJ2-1, with D uncertain. This CDR3 reads CSVPDVNEQFF. CDR3 coding DNA: TGCAGCGTGCCCGACGTCAATGAGCAGTTCTTC.